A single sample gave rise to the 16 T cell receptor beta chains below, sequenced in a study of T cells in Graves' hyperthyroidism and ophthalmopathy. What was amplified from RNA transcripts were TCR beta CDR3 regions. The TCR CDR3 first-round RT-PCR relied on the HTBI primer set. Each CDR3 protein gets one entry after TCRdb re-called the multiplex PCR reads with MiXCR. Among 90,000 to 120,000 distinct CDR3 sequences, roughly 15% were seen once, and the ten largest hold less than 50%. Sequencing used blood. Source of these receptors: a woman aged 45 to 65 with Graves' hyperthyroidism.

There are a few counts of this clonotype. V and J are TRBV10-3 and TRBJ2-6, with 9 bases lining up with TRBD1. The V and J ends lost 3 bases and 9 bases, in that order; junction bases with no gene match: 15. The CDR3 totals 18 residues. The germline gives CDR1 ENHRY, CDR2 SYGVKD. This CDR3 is CAISDYISRDREDNVLTF. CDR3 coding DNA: TGTGCCATCAGTGATTACATCTCCCGGGACAGGGAGGACAACGTCCTGACTTTC.

This CDR3 is CASTRQGKNTGELFF. The CDR3 DNA follows: TGTGCCAGCACCAGACAGGGGAAGAACACCGGGGAGCTGTTTTTT. The V gene is TRBV7-9, the J gene TRBJ2-2, with 8 bases aligning to TRBD1. The CDR3 has 15 amino acids. The V segment lost 7 bases and the J segment 1 base; nucleotides outside the gene matches: 5. The germline V gene encodes CDR1 SEHNR and CDR2 FQNEAQ (reference sequence).

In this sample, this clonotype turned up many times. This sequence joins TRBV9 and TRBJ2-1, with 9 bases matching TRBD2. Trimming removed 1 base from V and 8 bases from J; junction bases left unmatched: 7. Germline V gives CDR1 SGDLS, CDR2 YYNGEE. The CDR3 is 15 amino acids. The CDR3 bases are TGTGCCAGCAGCGTAAGTAGCGGGAGTCTCTATGAGCAGTTCTTC. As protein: CASSVSSGSLYEQFF.

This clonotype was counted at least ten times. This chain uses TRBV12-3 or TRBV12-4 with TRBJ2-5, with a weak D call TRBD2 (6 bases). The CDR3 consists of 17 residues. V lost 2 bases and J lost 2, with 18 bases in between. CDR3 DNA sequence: TGTGCCAGCAGTTTAAAGGTTGGGACTTTGAGTCAAGAGACCCAGTACTTC. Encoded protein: CASSLKVGTLSQETQYF.

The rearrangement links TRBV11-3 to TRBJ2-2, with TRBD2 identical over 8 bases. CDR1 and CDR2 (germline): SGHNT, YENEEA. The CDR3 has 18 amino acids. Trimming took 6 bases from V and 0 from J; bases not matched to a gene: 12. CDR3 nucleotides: TGTGCCAGCAGGAGGTCCAATTTTAGCGGGGCGAACACCGGGGAGCTGTTTTTT. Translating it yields CASRRSNFSGANTGELFF.

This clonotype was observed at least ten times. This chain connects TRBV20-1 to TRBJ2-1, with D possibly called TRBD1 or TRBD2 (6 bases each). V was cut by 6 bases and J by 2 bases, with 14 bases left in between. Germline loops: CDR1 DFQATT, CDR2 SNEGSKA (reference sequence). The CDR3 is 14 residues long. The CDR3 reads CSAKGGITYNEQFF. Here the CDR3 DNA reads TGCAGTGCCAAAGGGGGGATTACCTACAATGAGCAGTTCTTC.

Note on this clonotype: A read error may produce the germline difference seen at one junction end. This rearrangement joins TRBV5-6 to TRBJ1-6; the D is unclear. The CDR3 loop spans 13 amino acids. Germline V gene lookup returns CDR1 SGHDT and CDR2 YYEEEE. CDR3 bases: TGTGCTAGCAGCTCGTCGGCCAATTCACCCCTCCACTTT. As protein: CASSSSANSPLHF.

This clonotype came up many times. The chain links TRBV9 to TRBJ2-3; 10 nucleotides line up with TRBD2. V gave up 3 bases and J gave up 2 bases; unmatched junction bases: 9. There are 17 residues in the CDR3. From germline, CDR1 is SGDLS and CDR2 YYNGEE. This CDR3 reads CASSGRAGGSVTDTQYF. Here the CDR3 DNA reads TGTGCCAGCAGCGGCCGAGCGGGAGGGAGTGTCACAGATACGCAGTATTTT.

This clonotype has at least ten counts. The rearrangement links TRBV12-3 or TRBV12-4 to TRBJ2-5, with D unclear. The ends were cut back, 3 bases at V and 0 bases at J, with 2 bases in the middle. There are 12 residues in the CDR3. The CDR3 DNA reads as TGTGCCAGCAGTTTCTACCAAGAGACCCAGTACTTC. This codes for CASSFYQETQYF.

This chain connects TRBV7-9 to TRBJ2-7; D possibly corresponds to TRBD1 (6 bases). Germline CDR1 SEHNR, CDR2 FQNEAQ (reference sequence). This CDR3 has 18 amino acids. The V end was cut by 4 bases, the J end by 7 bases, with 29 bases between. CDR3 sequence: CASSSSLAPGVLGREQYF. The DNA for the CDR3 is TGTGCCAGCAGCTCCAGCTTGGCCCCAGGGGTTCTGGGCCGGGAGCAGTACTTC.

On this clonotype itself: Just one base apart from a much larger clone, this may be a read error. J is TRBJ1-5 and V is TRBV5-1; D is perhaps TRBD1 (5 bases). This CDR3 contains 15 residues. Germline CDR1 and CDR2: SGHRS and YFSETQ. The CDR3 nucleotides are TGCGCCAGCAGCTTGGCAGGGCTTAGCAATCAGCTCCAGCATTTT. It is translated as CASSLAGLSNQLQHF.

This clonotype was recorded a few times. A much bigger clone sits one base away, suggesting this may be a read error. The CDR3 protein is CASSPGRGAYEQYV. CDR3 coding DNA: TGTGCCAGCTCACCGGGACGGGGGGCCTACGAGCAGTACGTC. The V call is TRBV18, the J call TRBJ2-7; 7 nucleotides align to TRBD2. Germline V lookup: CDR1 KGHSH, CDR2 LQKENI. J lost 2 bases, V lost 3 bases, and 4 bases had no gene match. The CDR3 extends over 14 amino acids.

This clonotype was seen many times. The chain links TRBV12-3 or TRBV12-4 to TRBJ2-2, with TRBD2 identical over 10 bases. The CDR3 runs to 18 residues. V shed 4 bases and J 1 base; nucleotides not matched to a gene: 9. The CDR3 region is CASSSHSSGRGNTGELFF. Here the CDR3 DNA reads TGTGCCAGCAGTTCTCACTCTAGCGGGAGAGGGAACACCGGGGAGCTGTTTTTT.

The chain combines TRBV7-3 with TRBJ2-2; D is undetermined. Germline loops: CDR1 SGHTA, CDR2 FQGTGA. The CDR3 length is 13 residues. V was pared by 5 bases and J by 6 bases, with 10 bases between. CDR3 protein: CASSPNSPGELFF. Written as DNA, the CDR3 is TGTGCCAGCAGCCCCAATTCCCCCGGGGAGCTGTTTTTT.

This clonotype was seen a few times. This CDR3 reads CAWIEGPTGANVLTF. The CDR3 DNA reads as TGTGCCTGGATAGAAGGCCCTACGGGGGCCAACGTCCTGACTTTC. The rearrangement links TRBV30 to TRBJ2-6; D is ambiguous. CDR3 length: 15 residues. Germline V gene data show CDR1 as GTSNPN and CDR2 as SVGIG (reference sequence). V was trimmed by 4 bases and J by 4 bases, leaving 14 bases between them.

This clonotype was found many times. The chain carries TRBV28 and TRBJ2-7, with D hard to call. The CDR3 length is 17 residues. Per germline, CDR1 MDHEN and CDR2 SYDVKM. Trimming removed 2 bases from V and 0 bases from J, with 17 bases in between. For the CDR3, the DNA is TGTGCCAGCAGTTTAACCCCTTCCTCGACCGGCTCCTACGAGCAGTACGTC. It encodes CASSLTPSSTGSYEQYV.